This T cell receptor (beta chain) stems from a study of blood T cell repertoires in COVID-19. TCRdb keeps only in-frame clones here, not all; method: immunoSEQ multiplex PCR. The sample consists of approximately 310,000 clones, around nine tenths of them appearing once. The CDR3 sequence is 17 residues long. Germline CDR1 LGHNA, CDR2 YSLEER. V gave up 1 base and J gave up 9 bases, with 19 bases separating them. The chain couples TRBV4-3 to TRBJ1-6, with D perhaps matching TRBD1 (5 bases). The sample consisted of peripheral blood. This receptor was identified in a man in his fifties or sixties with active or convalescent COVID-19. In DNA, the CDR3 is TGCGCCAGCAGCCAAGGCCGGAGCGGGACTGGCCTTTCACCCCTCCACTTT. Its translation: CASSQGRSGTGLSPLHF.